This TCR beta chain was documented in a study of T-cell reconstitution after alpha-beta-depleted transplantation in children. CDR3 length: 14 residues. Per germline, CDR1 LGHDT and CDR2 YNNKEL (reference sequence). The V end was cut by 4 bases, the J end by 7 bases, with 11 bases between. Remarks on this clonotype: The antigen is not known.

Whole-study findings and limits: Expanded graft clones numbering several hundred reportedly gave rise to alpha-beta T cells about two months after transplant. At one year after transplant, newly produced T cells mostly accounted for T-cell counts and diversity.

Unique molecular identifiers were built into the TCRbeta library. MiXCR, run by TCRdb on the PCR reads, gives a single entry per CDR3 protein. The table lists about 900,000 distinct CDR3 sequences, roughly 29% of them singletons. The sequence derives from a boy less than two years old who had a stem cell transplant for SCID, so the T cells may come from the graft donor. V and J are TRBV3-1 and TRBJ1-6; tentative D call: TRBD1 (6 bases). Sequences were derived from PBMCs, mostly from graft donor cells, sampled 360 days after TCRalphabeta/CD19-depleted stem cell transplant. The DNA of the CDR3 is TGTGCCAGCAGCCGCCCAGGGGCCAATTCACCCCTCCACTTT. Amino acids: CASSRPGANSPLHF. The whole variable domain, filled in from reference TRBV3-1 and TRBJ1-6, reads DTAVSQTPKYLVTQMGNDKSIKCEQNLGHDTMYWYKQDSKKFLKIMFSYNNKELIINETVPNRFSPKSPDKAHLNLHINSLELGDSAVYFCASSRPGANSPLHFGNGTRLTVT.